This note documents a single TCR beta chain sequence. The antigen is not known. Sequenced by immunoSEQ multiplex PCR; TCRdb stores in-frame clones only, minus some. The sample has about 4,900 clones, roughly 65% seen once. There are 15 residues in the CDR3. After removal of 0 bases from V and 4 bases from J, the junction contained 6 bases not matched to a gene. Germline CDR1 reads SGHRS; CDR2 reads YFSETQ. The data are from a study of high-grade serous ovarian cancer treatment subgroups. Notes on the study in general: Bulk tumor TCR sequencing gave no spatial information. Repertoire analysis covered CDR3 alone, not CDR1 or CDR2. Different patients shared almost no repertoire; same-patient tumors shared about 0.095 to 0.79.

Tumor samples were obtained before definitive surgery or chemotherapy. The receptor was isolated from a human donor with high-grade serous ovarian cancer. What was sequenced was tumor tissue. V is TRBV5-1 and J is TRBJ2-5; 7 bases map to TRBD2. The CDR3 here is CASSLGLASGETQYF. CDR3 DNA sequence: TGCGCCAGCAGCTTGGGACTAGCCTCAGGAGAGACCCAGTACTTC.